The rows below give T cell receptor beta chains drawn from one sample of a study of PD-1 blockade in mismatch repair-deficient tumors. Produced via immunoSEQ multiplex PCR; TCRdb's table is partial and in-frame only. The sample records roughly 48,000 clones, more than 65% being singletons. Sequencing was performed on PBMCs, taken before pembrolizumab treatment. All receptors derive from an adult with mismatch repair-deficient cancer. The CDR3 runs from the conserved cysteine through the conserved F or W. A D gene is named only where the DNA matches it firmly. Size is stated for part of the rows, as once, few or many counts, or as a class when the clone is expanded.

once	TRBV5-4	TRBD2	TRBJ2-1	CASSPSSGWTSGYNEQFF	TGTGCCAGCAGCCCCAGCTCGGGTTGGACTAGCGGCTACAATGAGCAGTTCTTC
-	TRBV29-1	-	TRBJ2-7	CSVVVRGPGSYEQYF	TGCAGCGTTGTTGTCCGGGGGCCAGGGTCCTACGAGCAGTACTTC
-	TRBV7-2	TRBD1	TRBJ2-5	CASRDNRGGRETQYF	TGTGCCAGCAGAGATAACAGGGGTGGTAGAGAGACCCAGTACTTC
once	TRBV7-6	-	TRBJ2-3	CASSLELAVDTQYF	TGTGCCAGCAGCTTAGAACTAGCTGTAGATACGCAGTATTTT
-	TRBV10-1	-	TRBJ2-1	CASSGAISGQQFF	TGCGCCAGCAGTGGGGCTATCAGCGGGCAGCAGTTCTTC
-	TRBV13	TRBD2	TRBJ2-1	CASSLGLAGLNEQFF	TGTGCCAGCAGCTTAGGGCTAGCGGGATTGAATGAGCAGTTCTTC
once	TRBV19	TRBD1	TRBJ1-2	CASRSGQGAGGYTF	TGTGCCAGTAGATCTGGACAGGGGGCGGGTGGCTACACCTTC
-	TRBV19	-	TRBJ1-3	CASNEGRGSGNTIYF	TGTGCCAGTAACGAGGGAAGGGGCTCTGGAAACACCATATATTTT
-	TRBV29-1	-	TRBJ2-1	CSVDFTAGTYNEQFF	TGCAGCGTTGACTTCACGGCGGGCACCTACAATGAGCAGTTCTTC
-	TRBV19	-	TRBJ2-5	CASSIGGLGRETQYF	TGTGCCAGTAGTATAGGAGGACTCGGCAGGGAGACCCAGTACTTC
large	TRBV4-2	-	TRBJ1-3	CASSQDEGGGNTIYF	TGTGCCAGCAGCCAAGATGAGGGGGGAGGAAACACCATATATTTT
-	TRBV29-1	-	TRBJ1-1	CSVDEDGGNTEAFF	TGCAGCGTCGACGAGGACGGGGGTAACACTGAAGCTTTCTTT
once	TRBV6-1	TRBD1	TRBJ1-5	CASVEGTGHQPQHF	TGTGCCAGCGTAGAGGGGACAGGGCATCAGCCCCAGCATTTT
-	TRBV27	TRBD1	TRBJ2-4	CASPDRGFHNQYF	TGTGCCAGCCCCGACAGGGGGTTCCACAATCAGTACTTC
few	TRBV4-2	TRBD1	TRBJ2-1	CASSQDLGARGPWEQFF	TGTGCCAGCAGCCAAGATTTAGGAGCGAGGGGGCCTTGGGAGCAGTTCTTC
-	TRBV12-5	-	TRBJ2-1	CASGSSNPMDSYNEQFF	TGTGCTAGTGGTTCGTCTAACCCCATGGACAGTTACAATGAGCAGTTCTTC
-	TRBV2	TRBD2	TRBJ2-5	CASIRLGRAEPRRETQYF	TGTGCCAGCATTCGCCTAGGGAGGGCGGAGCCCCGAAGAGAGACCCAGTACTTC
-	TRBV6-6	-	TRBJ2-2	CASSYSSTGELFF	TGTGCCAGCAGTTACTCCAGCACCGGGGAGCTGTTTTTT
-	TRBV5-5	-	TRBJ2-7	CASSFPQGFTYYEQYF	TGTGCCAGCAGCTTCCCCCAAGGCTTCACTTACTACGAGCAGTACTTC
-	TRBV5-4	-	TRBJ1-1	CASSPGNTEAFF	TGTGCCAGCAGTCCGGGGAACACTGAAGCTTTCTTT
-	TRBV5-1	-	TRBJ1-1	CASSLTVGSTEAFF	TGCGCCAGCAGCTTGACGGTCGGGAGCACTGAAGCTTTCTTT
-	TRBV28	TRBD2	TRBJ2-1	CASSNSGRVGGEQFF	TGTGCCAGCAGCAATAGCGGGAGGGTAGGCGGTGAGCAGTTCTTC
-	TRBV7-9	-	TRBJ2-7	CASSPTGTYEQYF	TGTGCCAGCAGCCCCACGGGCACCTACGAGCAGTACTTC
-	TRBV2	TRBD2	TRBJ2-4	CASNSHAGGSKNIQYF	TGTGCCAGCAACTCTCACGCGGGAGGGTCCAAAAACATTCAGTACTTC
-	TRBV5-6	-	TRBJ1-1	CASSLRQLRTNEAFF	TGTGCCAGCAGCCTGCGACAGCTCCGTACCAATGAAGCTTTCTTT
-	TRBV18	-	TRBJ2-7	CASSPWDSLPHEQYF	TGTGCCAGCTCACCCTGGGACTCTTTACCCCACGAGCAGTACTTC
-	TRBV7-8	-	TRBJ2-3	CASSLWVRGTSTDTQYF	TGTGCCAGCAGCCTATGGGTCCGGGGAACTAGCACAGATACGCAGTATTTT
-	TRBV14	-	TRBJ2-2	CASSQETGELFF	TGTGCCAGCAGCCAAGAGACCGGGGAGCTGTTTTTT
-	TRBV30	TRBD2	TRBJ2-3	CAWSPTSGPQYF	TGTGCCTGGAGTCCAACTAGCGGACCGCAGTATTTT
-	TRBV18	TRBD1	TRBJ2-7	CASSNLGQGVTYEQYF	TGTGCCAGCTCAAATCTGGGACAGGGGGTTACCTACGAGCAGTACTTC
once	TRBV5-1	TRBD1	TRBJ1-1	CASRGQQNTEAFF	TGCGCCAGCAGGGGACAGCAGAACACTGAAGCTTTCTTT
-	TRBV9	TRBD2	TRBJ2-2	CASSARAGIANTGELFF	TGTGCCAGCAGCGCCAGAGCGGGAATCGCGAACACCGGGGAGCTGTTTTTT
few	TRBV6-1	-	TRBJ2-7	CASSWGGLAYEQYF	TGTGCCAGCAGTTGGGGGGGGCTAGCCTACGAGCAGTACTTC
-	TRBV6-5	-	TRBJ1-2	CASSSRSPSYGYTF	TGTGCCAGCAGTAGCAGGTCTCCTTCTTATGGCTACACCTTC
-	TRBV2	-	TRBJ2-1	CASSDFRPLFF	TGTGCCAGCAGTGATTTTCGTCCGCTGTTCTTC
-	TRBV7-3	-	TRBJ2-1	CASSLSPSSYNEQFF	TGTGCCAGCAGCTTAAGTCCGAGCTCCTACAATGAGCAGTTCTTC
-	TRBV27	-	TRBJ1-2	CASSSNRNYGYTF	TGTGCCAGCAGTTCCAACAGAAACTATGGCTACACCTTC
-	TRBV6-1	TRBD2	TRBJ2-1	CASSGPRTSGSDEQFF	TGTGCCAGCAGTGGTCCCCGGACTAGCGGGAGTGATGAGCAGTTCTTC
-	TRBV7-2	-	TRBJ2-7	CASSPFHPAYEQYF	TGTGCCAGCAGCCCCTTTCACCCCGCCTACGAGCAGTACTTC
-	TRBV6-5	TRBD1	TRBJ2-5	CASSFRQGETQYF	TGTGCCAGCAGTTTTAGACAGGGCGAGACCCAGTACTTC
once	TRBV7-8	TRBD1	TRBJ2-6	CASSLLGRGRTGANVLTF	TGTGCCAGCAGCTTATTGGGCAGGGGGCGGACTGGGGCCAACGTCCTGACTTTC
-	TRBV19	-	TRBJ2-7	CASSARDRSSYEQYF	TGTGCCAGTAGTGCTCGGGACCGGAGCTCCTACGAGCAGTACTTC
-	TRBV18	-	TRBJ1-3	CASSPKRAENTIYF	TGTGCCAGCTCACCAAAGAGGGCGGAAAACACCATATATTTT
-	TRBV9	-	TRBJ2-7	CASSRGGSTSYEQYF	TGTGCCAGCAGTCGTGGAGGGAGTACCTCCTACGAGCAGTACTTC
-	TRBV7-2	-	TRBJ1-5	CASSPGPYSNQPQHF	TGTGCCAGCAGCCCGGGGCCTTATAGCAATCAGCCCCAGCATTTT
-	TRBV15	TRBD2	TRBJ2-1	CATSPTSGTSNEQFF	TGTGCCACCAGCCCGACTAGCGGAACGTCCAATGAGCAGTTCTTC
-	TRBV19	-	TRBJ1-1	CASSISGSLNTEAFF	TGTGCCAGTAGTATCAGCGGCAGTCTGAACACTGAAGCTTTCTTT
-	TRBV6-5	-	TRBJ1-1	CASSYVNEYTEAFF	TGTGCCAGCAGTTACGTTAACGAGTACACTGAAGCTTTCTTT
-	TRBV9	-	TRBJ2-3	CASSETGTTDTQYF	TGTGCCAGCAGCGAGACAGGCACCACAGATACGCAGTATTTT
-	TRBV6-1	TRBD1	TRBJ2-6	CASSEWRGTGSVGANVLTF	TGTGCCAGCAGTGAGTGGAGGGGGACAGGGAGTGTCGGGGCCAACGTCCTGACTTTC
medium-sized	TRBV14	-	TRBJ2-7	CASSQGRGREQYF	TGTGCCAGCAGCCAAGGACGGGGGAGGGAGCAGTACTTC
-	TRBV7-6	-	TRBJ2-3	CASLRSGDTTDTQYF	TGTGCCAGCCTTCGATCGGGCGACACCACAGATACGCAGTATTTT
-	TRBV10-3	-	TRBJ2-7	CAISDTTFEQYF	TGTGCCATCAGTGATACTACCTTCGAGCAGTACTTC
few	TRBV4-3	-	TRBJ1-5	CASSLHPPGNNQPQHF	TGCGCCAGCAGCCTCCACCCCCCGGGGAACAATCAGCCCCAGCATTTT
few	TRBV28	TRBD1	TRBJ1-1	CASRGDRGDRLNTEAFF	TGTGCCAGCAGGGGGGACAGGGGGGACCGATTAAACACTGAAGCTTTCTTT
-	TRBV19	TRBD1	TRBJ2-7	CASSKPGTGNSEQYF	TGTGCCAGTAGTAAACCCGGGACAGGGAACAGCGAGCAGTACTTC
once	TRBV5-1	-	TRBJ2-7	CASSLGPGNEQYF	TGCGCCAGCAGCTTGGGTCCAGGGAACGAGCAGTACTTC